This T cell receptor beta chain was profiled in a study of T cells in Graves' hyperthyroidism and ophthalmopathy. Study conclusions and caveats: The blood repertoire included most of the expanded thyroid clonotypes above 0.001. Onset of ophthalmopathy came a median around 7.1 months after the model predicted it.

Regions amplified from RNA transcripts were the TCR beta CDR3 regions. The HTBI primer set was used in a first-round RT-PCR of the TCR CDR3. One entry per CDR3 protein, called by TCRdb with MiXCR from the multiplex PCR reads. The sample yields about 510,000 distinct CDR3 sequences, around 50% seen once. The study excluded patients with uncontrolled infection, other autoimmune disease, pregnancy or lactation. Orbital computed tomography, thyroid ultrasound, serum thyroxine and TRAb, and clinical symptoms together informed the diagnoses. The germline V and J ends were trimmed by 1 base and 4 bases, with 13 bases remaining between them. This CDR3 spans 15 amino acids. The germline V gene encodes CDR1 SGHTA and CDR2 FQGNSA. Ten or more counts support this clonotype. Its antigen is unknown.

This sequence originates from an adult woman with Graves' disease, either hyperthyroidism or ophthalmopathy (not recorded which). The rearrangement joins TRBV7-2 to TRBJ1-2; D perhaps matches TRBD1 (5 bases). Material for sequencing was peripheral blood or thyroid tissue (not recorded which). Here the CDR3 DNA reads TGTGCCAGCAGCTTAGATTTCGGGCAGGGCTATGGCTACACCTTC. This codes for CASSLDFGQGYGYTF.